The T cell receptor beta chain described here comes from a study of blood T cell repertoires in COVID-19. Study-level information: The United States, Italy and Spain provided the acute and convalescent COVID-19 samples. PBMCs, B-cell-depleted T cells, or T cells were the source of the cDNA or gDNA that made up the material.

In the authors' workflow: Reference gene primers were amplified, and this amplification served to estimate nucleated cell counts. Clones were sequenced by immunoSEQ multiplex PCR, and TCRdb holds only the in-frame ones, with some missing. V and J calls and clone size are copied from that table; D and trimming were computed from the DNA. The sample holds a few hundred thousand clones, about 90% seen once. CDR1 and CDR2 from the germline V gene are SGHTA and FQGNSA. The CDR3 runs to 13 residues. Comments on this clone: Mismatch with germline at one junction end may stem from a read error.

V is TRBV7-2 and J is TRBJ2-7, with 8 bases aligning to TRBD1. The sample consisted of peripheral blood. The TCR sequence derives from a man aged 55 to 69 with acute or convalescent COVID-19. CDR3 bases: TGTGCCGGCAGCTCGGACAGGGTGGATGAGCAGTACTTC. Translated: CAGSSDRVDEQYF.